This T cell receptor (beta chain) was retrieved from a study of blood T cell repertoires in COVID-19. TCRdb's copy holds only in-frame clones and misses some; the assay was immunoSEQ multiplex PCR. The sample carries roughly 70,000 clones, 80% to 90% recorded once. Trimming cost V 1 base and J 1 base, with 9 bases left between them. CDR1 is SNHLY and CDR2 is FYNNEI in the germline V gene. This CDR3 spans 15 amino acids. This sequence was found in a woman older than 75 with active COVID-19. The V and J genes are TRBV2 and TRBJ2-3, with D possibly matching TRBD2 (5 bases). Sequenced material: peripheral blood. The CDR3 nucleotides are TGTGCCAGCAGTGAAGAATCGGAGGGCACAGATACGCAGTATTTT. It encodes CASSEESEGTDTQYF.